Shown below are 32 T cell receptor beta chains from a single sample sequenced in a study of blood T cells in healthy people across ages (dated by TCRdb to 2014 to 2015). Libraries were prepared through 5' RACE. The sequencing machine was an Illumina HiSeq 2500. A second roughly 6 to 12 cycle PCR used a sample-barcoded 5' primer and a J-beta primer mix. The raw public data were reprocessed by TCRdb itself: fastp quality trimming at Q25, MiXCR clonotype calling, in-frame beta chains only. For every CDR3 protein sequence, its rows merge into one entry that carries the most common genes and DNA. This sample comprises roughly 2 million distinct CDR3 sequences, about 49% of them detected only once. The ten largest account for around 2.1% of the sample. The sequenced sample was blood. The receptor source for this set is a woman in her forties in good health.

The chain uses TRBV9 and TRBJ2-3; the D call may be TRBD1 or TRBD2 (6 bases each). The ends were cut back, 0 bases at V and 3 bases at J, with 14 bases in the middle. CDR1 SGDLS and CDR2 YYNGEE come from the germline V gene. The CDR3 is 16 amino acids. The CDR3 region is CASSVDVGGGTDTQYF. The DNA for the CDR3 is TGTGCCAGCAGCGTAGATGTTGGAGGGGGGACAGATACGCAGTATTTT.

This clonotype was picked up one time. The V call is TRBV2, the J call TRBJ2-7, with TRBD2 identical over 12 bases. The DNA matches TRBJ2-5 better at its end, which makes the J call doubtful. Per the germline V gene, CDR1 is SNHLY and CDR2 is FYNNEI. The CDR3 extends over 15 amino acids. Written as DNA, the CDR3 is TGTGCCAGCAGTGCCCTGGGGACTAGCGGGGAGACCCAGTACTTC. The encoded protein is CASSALGTSGETQYF.

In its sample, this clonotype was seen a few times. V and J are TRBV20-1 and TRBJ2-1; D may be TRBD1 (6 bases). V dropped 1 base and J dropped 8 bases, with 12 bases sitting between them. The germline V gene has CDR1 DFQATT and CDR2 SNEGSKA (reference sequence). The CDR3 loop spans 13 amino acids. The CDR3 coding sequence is TGCAGTGCTAGAGGGACAGTTGAGGATGAGCAGTTCTTC. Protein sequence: CSARGTVEDEQFF.

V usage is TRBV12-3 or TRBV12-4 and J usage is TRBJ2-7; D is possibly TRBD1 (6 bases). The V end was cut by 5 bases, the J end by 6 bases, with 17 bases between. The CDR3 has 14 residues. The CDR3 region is CASSTGTTLFEQYF. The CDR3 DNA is TGTGCCAGCAGTACCGGGACAACCCTATTCGAGCAGTACTTC.

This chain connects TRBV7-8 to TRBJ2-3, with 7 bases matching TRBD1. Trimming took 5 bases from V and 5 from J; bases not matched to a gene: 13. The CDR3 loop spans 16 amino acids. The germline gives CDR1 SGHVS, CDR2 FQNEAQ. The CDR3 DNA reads TGTGCCAGCAGCAGAGAGCGACAGGGCTTGCGAGATACGCAGTATTTT. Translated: CASSRERQGLRDTQYF.

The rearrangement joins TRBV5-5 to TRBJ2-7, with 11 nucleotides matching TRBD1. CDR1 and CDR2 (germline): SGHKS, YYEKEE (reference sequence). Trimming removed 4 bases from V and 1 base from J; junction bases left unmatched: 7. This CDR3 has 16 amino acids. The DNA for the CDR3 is TGTGCCAGCAGCAAATCCGGGACAGGGGGATCCTACGAGCAGTACTTC. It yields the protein CASSKSGTGGSYEQYF.

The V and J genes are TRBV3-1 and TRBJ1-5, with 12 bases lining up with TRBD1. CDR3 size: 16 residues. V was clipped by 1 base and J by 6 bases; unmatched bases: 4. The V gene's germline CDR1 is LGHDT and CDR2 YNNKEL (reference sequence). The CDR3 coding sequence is TGTGCCAGCAGCCAAGCGGGACAGGGGGCAGGTCAGCCCCAGCATTTT. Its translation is CASSQAGQGAGQPQHF.

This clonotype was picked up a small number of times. The CDR3 sequence: CAVQSGDLAKNIQYF. In DNA form, the CDR3 reads TGTGCCGTCCAGTCAGGGGACCTAGCCAAAAACATTCAGTACTTC. The chain combines TRBV27 with TRBJ2-4; the D gene is possibly TRBD1 (6 bases). The CDR3 consists of 15 residues. Germline loops: CDR1 MNHEY, CDR2 SMNVEV (reference sequence). Trimming cost V 11 bases and J 0 bases, with 17 bases left between them.

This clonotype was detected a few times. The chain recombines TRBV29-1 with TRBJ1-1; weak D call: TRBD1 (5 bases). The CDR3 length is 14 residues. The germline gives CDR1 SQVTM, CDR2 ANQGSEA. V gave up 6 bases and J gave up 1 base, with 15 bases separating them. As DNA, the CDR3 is TGCAGCGTGGAGGGAGGGGCAACGAACACTGAAGCTTTCTTT. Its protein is CSVEGGATNTEAFF. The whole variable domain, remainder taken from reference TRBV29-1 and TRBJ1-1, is SAVISQKPSRDICQRGTSLTIQCQVDSQVTMMFWYRQQPGQSLTLIATANQGSEATYESGFVIDKFPISRPNLTFSTLTVSNMSPEDSSIYLCSVEGGATNTEAFFGQGTRLTVV.

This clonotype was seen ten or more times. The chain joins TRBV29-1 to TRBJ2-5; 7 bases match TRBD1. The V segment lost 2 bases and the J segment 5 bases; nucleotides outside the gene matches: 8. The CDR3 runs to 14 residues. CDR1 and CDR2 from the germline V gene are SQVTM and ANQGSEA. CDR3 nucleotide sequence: TGCAGCGTTGAACGACAGGGTTTCAGGGAGACCCAGTACTTC. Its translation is CSVERQGFRETQYF. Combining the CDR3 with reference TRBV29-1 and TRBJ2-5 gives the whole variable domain SAVISQKPSRDICQRGTSLTIQCQVDSQVTMMFWYRQQPGQSLTLIATANQGSEATYESGFVIDKFPISRPNLTFSTLTVSNMSPEDSSIYLCSVERQGFRETQYFGPGTRLLVL.

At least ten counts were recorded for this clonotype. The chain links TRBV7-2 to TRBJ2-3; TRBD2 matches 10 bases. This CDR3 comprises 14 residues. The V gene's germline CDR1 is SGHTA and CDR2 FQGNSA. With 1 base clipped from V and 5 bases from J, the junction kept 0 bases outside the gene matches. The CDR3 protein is CASSLVAGGDTQYF. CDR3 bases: TGTGCCAGCAGCTTAGTAGCGGGGGGAGATACGCAGTATTTT.

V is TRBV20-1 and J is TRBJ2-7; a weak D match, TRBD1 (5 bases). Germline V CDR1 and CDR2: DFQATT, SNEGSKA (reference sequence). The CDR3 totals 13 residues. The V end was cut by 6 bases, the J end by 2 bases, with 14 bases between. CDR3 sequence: CSAKAQGTYEQYF. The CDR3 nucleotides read TGCAGTGCCAAGGCCCAGGGTACCTACGAGCAGTACTTC.

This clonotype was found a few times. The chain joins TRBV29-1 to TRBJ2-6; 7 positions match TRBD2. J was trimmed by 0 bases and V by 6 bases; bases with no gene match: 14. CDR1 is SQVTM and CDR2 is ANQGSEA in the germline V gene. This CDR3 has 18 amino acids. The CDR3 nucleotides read TGCAGCGTACTTAGGCCGGAGCGGGGAAGCTCTGGGGCCAACGTCCTGACTTTC. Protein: CSVLRPERGSSGANVLTF. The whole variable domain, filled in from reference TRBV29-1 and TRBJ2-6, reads SAVISQKPSRDICQRGTSLTIQCQVDSQVTMMFWYRQQPGQSLTLIATANQGSEATYESGFVIDKFPISRPNLTFSTLTVSNMSPEDSSIYLCSVLRPERGSSGANVLTFGAGSRLTVL.

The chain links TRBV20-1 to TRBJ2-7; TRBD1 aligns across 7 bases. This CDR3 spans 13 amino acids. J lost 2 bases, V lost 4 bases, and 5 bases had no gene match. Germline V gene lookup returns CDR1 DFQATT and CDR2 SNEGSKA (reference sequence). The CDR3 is CSATGDRTYEQYF. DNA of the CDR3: TGCAGTGCTACAGGGGACAGAACCTACGAGCAGTACTTC.

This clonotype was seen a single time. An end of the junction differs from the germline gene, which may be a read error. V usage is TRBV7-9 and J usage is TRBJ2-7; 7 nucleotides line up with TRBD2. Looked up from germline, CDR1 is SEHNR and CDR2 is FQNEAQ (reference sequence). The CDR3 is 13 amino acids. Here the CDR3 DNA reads TGTGCCGGCAGCTTAGGGGAGGGTGGCGAGCAGTACTTC. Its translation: CAGSLGEGGEQYF.

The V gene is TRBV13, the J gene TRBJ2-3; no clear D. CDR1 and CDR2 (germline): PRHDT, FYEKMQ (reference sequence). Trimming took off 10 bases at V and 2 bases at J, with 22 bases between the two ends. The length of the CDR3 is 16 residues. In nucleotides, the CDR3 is TGTGCCACCTCAAAGACGGACCAACCATCCACAGATACGCAGTATTTT. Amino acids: CATSKTDQPSTDTQYF.

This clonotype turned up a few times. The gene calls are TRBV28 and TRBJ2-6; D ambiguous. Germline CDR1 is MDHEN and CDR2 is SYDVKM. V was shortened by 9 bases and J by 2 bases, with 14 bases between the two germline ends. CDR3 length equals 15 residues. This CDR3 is CARGEVTAGANVLTF. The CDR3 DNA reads TGTGCCAGGGGTGAGGTAACAGCTGGGGCCAACGTCCTGACTTTC. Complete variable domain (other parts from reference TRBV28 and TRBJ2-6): DVKVTQSSRYLVKRTGEKVFLECVQDMDHENMFWYRQDPGLGLRLIYFSYDVKMKEKGDIPEGYSVSREKKERFSLILESASTNQTSMYLCARGEVTAGANVLTFGAGSRLTVL.

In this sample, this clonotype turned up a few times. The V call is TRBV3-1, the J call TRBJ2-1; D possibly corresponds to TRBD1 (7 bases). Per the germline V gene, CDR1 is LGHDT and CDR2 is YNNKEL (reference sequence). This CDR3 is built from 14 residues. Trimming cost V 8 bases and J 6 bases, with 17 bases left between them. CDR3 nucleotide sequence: TGTGCCAGCTCCAGGGGGGACCAAGTCAATGAGCAGTTCTTC. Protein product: CASSRGDQVNEQFF.

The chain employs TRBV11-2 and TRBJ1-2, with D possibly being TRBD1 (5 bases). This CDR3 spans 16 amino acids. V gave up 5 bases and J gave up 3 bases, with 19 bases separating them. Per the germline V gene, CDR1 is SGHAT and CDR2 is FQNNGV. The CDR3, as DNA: TGTGCCAGCAGCATACTTCAGGGTGGAGGGGACTATGGCTACACCTTC. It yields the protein CASSILQGGGDYGYTF.

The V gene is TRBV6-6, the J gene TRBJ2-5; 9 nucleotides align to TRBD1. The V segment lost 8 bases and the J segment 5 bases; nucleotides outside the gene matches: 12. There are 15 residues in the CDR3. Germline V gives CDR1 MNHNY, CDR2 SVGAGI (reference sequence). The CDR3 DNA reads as TGTGCCAGCGGTTTCGACAGGGGGGCCGGGGAGACCCAGTACTTC. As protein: CASGFDRGAGETQYF.

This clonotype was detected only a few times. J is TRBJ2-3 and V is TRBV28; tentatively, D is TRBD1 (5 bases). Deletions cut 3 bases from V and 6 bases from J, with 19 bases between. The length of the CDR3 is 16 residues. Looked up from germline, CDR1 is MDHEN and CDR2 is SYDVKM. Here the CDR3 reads CASSFRPRVIWDTQYF. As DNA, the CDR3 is TGTGCCAGCAGTTTCCGTCCCAGGGTGATATGGGATACGCAGTATTTT.

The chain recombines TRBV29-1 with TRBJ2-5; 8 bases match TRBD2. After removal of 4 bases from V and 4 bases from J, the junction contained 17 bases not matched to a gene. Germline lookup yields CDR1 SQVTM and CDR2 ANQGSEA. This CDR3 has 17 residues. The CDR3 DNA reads TGCAGCGTTGGAGCCTTAGCGGGGAGGAGGTCGGTAGAGACCCAGTACTTC. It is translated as CSVGALAGRRSVETQYF.

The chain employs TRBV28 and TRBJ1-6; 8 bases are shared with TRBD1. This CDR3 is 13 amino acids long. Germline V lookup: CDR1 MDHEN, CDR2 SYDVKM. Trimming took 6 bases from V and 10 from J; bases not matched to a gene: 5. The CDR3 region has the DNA TGTGCCAGCAGGACAGGGGCTGGGTCACCCCTCCACTTT. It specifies CASRTGAGSPLHF.

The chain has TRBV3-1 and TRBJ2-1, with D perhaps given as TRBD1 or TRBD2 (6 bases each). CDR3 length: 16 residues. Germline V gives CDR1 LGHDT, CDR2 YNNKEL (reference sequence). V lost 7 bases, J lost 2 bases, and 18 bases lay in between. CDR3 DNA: TGTGCCAGCACCCCGAAGGGGGGATCTCCCTACAATGAGCAGTTCTTC. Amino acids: CASTPKGGSPYNEQFF.

The chain's CDR3 is CSARDPGTADYGYTF. In DNA form, the CDR3 reads TGCAGTGCTAGAGATCCAGGGACGGCGGACTATGGCTACACCTTC. This chain uses TRBV20-1 with TRBJ1-2; perhaps TRBD1 as D (5 bases). Trimming cost V 0 bases and J 3 bases, with 14 bases left between them. Germline V gives CDR1 DFQATT, CDR2 SNEGSKA (reference sequence). The CDR3 runs to 15 residues.

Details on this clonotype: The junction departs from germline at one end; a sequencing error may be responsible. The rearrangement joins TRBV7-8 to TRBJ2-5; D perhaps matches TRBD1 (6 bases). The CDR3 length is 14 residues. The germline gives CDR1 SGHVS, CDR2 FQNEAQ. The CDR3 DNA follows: TGTGCCGGCAGCGGTAACAACAGGGCTGAGACCCAGTACTTC. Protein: CAGSGNNRAETQYF.

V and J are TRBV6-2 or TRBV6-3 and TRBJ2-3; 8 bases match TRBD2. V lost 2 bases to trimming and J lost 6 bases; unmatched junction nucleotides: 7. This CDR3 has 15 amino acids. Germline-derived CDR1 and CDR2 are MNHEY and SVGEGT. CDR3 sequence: CASSYPGTSSDTQYF. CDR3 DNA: TGTGCCAGCAGTTACCCTGGGACTAGTTCGGATACGCAGTATTTT.

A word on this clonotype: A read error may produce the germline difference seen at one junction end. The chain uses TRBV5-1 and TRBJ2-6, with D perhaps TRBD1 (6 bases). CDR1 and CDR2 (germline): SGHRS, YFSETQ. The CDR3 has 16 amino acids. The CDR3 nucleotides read TGCACCAGCAGTCCAGCACAGGGATCTGGGGCCAACGTCCTGACTTTC. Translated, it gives CTSSPAQGSGANVLTF.

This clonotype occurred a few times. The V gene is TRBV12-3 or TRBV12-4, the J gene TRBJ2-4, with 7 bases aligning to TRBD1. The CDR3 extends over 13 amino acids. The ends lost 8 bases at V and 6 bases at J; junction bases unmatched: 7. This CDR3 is CASVLQGLNIQYF. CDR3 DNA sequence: TGTGCCAGCGTGTTACAGGGGCTAAACATTCAGTACTTC.

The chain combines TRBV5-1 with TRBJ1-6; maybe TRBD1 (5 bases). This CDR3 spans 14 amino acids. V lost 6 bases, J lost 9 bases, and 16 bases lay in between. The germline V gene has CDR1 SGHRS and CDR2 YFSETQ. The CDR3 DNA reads TGCGCCAGCACCGTCAGGGAAGTTGGTTCACCCCTCCACTTT. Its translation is CASTVREVGSPLHF.

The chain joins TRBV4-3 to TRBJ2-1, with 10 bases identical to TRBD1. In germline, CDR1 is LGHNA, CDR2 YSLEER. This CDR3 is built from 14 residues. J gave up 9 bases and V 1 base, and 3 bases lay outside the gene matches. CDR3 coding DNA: TGCGCCAGCAGCCAAGGGACAGGGGGGGGTGAGCAGTTCTTC. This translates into CASSQGTGGGEQFF.

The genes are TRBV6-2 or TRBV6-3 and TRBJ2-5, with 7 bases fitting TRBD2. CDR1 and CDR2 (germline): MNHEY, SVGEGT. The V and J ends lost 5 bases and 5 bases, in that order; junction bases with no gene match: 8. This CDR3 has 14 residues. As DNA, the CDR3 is TGTGCCAGCAGTGACAAGCAGGGAGGGGAGACCCAGTACTTC. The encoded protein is CASSDKQGGETQYF.